Listed here are 30 T cell receptor beta chains from one sample, sequenced in a study of metastatic and nonmetastatic thyroid tumors. Through MiXCR, TCRdb re-clonotyped the PCR reads. Counted here are tens of thousands of clones, roughly a quarter occurring once; the ten biggest clones make up about 14%. No patient received treatment before thyroid surgery. The specimen sequenced was tumor tissue. These receptors were obtained from a female donor with papillary thyroid cancer or a benign thyroid nodule (not recorded which). Some clones in this sample may be carry-over from other donors' samples.

This clone was counted many times. A much larger clone is a single base away; this may be a read error. The chain employs TRBV6-1 and TRBJ2-3; no clear D gene. Germline CDR1 and CDR2: MNHNS and SASEGT. CDR3 length: 14 residues. The germline V and J ends were trimmed by 2 bases and 4 bases, with 10 bases remaining between them. CDR3 in amino acids: CASSESWVADTQYF. CDR3 bases: TGTGCCAGCAGTGAAAGTTGGGTCGCAGATACGCAGTATTTT.

This clone was seen repeatedly, ten times or more. The V and J genes are TRBV28 and TRBJ1-1; tentatively, D is TRBD1 (5 bases). CDR1 MDHEN and CDR2 SYDVKM come from the germline V gene. V was shortened by 5 bases and J by 5 bases, with 21 bases between the two germline ends. The CDR3 length is 16 residues. The CDR3 here is CASSPRGGSVWTEAFF. The CDR3 nucleotides are TGTGCCAGCAGTCCCCGGGGGGGGTCGGTCTGGACTGAAGCTTTCTTT.

This rearrangement joins TRBV18 to TRBJ1-5; 7 bases align to TRBD1. CDR1 is KGHSH and CDR2 is LQKENI in the germline V gene. V lost 3 bases, J lost 4 bases, and 6 bases stayed unmatched. This CDR3 spans 15 amino acids. CDR3 region: CASSPLGTANQPQHF. The CDR3, as DNA: TGTGCCAGCTCACCTCTGGGGACAGCTAATCAGCCCCAGCATTTT. The full variable domain, its missing parts supplied by reference TRBV18 and TRBJ1-5, is NAGVMQNPRHLVRRRGQEARLRCSPMKGHSHVYWYRQLPEEGLKFMVYLQKENIIDESGMPKERFSAEFPKEGPSILRIQQVVRGDSAAYFCASSPLGTANQPQHFGDGTRLSIL.

The rearrangement joins TRBV11-3 to TRBJ1-2, with 10 bases lining up with TRBD1. There are 13 residues in the CDR3. Germline CDR1 SGHNT, CDR2 YENEEA. After removal of 3 bases from V and 8 bases from J, the junction contained 3 bases not matched to a gene. The DNA for the CDR3 is TGTGCCAGCAGCTTCTCGACAGGGGGCGGCTACACCTTC. Protein: CASSFSTGGGYTF.

Details on this clone: One end of the junction varies from germline; a read error may be responsible. CDR3 nucleotides: TGTACCAGCAGCCCCCTAGCGGGTTTCCCCACAGATACGCAGTATTTT. Protein product: CTSSPLAGFPTDTQYF. The rearrangement links TRBV3-1 to TRBJ2-3, with TRBD2 matching over 8 bases. Germline lookup yields CDR1 LGHDT and CDR2 YNNKEL (reference sequence). CDR3 size: 16 residues.

For the CDR3, the DNA is TGTGCCAGCAGTAATAGCGCACAAGAGACCCAGTACTTC. As protein: CASSNSAQETQYF. J is TRBJ2-5 and V is TRBV2; a weak D match, TRBD2 (5 bases). Germline lookup yields CDR1 SNHLY and CDR2 FYNNEI. The CDR3 contains 13 residues. Trimming took off 5 bases at V and 2 bases at J, with 9 bases between the two ends.

The chain employs TRBV11-2 and TRBJ2-7; 8 nucleotides match TRBD2. The V and J ends lost 1 base and 3 bases, in that order; junction bases with no gene match: 5. The length of the CDR3 is 15 residues. Germline CDR1 SGHAT, CDR2 FQNNGV. As DNA, the CDR3 is TGTGCCAGCAGCTTAGCCTCCGGGAGGGTCTACGAGCAGTACTTC. This codes for CASSLASGRVYEQYF.

This clone was picked up a small number of times. The junction departs from germline at one end; a sequencing error may be responsible. J is TRBJ1-3 and V is TRBV10-3; D gene uncertain. The CDR3 extends over 15 amino acids. CDR1 and CDR2 (germline): ENHRY, SYGVKD. The CDR3 reads CAIRVKSSFGNTIYF. The DNA for the CDR3 is TGTGCCATCAGGGTCAAGTCCTCTTTTGGAAACACCATATATTTC.

In its sample, this clone was seen many times. This chain joins TRBV5-6 and TRBJ2-5, with D unresolved. There are 17 residues in the CDR3. Germline CDR1 reads SGHDT; CDR2 reads YYEEEE. Trimming pared 4 bases from V and 2 bases from J, leaving 21 bases between. This CDR3 reads CASSPRNPWTRQETQYF. The CDR3 DNA sequence: TGTGCCAGCAGCCCTAGAAACCCTTGGACCAGACAAGAGACCCAGTACTTC.

A word on this clone: At one of its ends the junction is not consistent with the germline gene, which may arise from a read error. This sequence joins TRBV6-5 and TRBJ2-2, with D perhaps being TRBD1 or TRBD2 (6 bases each). This CDR3 is built from 18 residues. The V gene's germline CDR1 is MNHEY and CDR2 SVGAGI. CDR3 in amino acids: CASNHTTYREEDTGELSF. In nucleotides, the CDR3 is TGTGCCAGCAACCATACGACCTACAGGGAGGAGGACACCGGGGAGCTGTCTTTT.

The rearrangement uses TRBV13 and TRBJ2-2; D is perhaps TRBD1 (5 bases). This CDR3 spans 15 amino acids. The V end lost 5 bases, the J end lost 6 bases, and 16 bases lay between the germline ends. Germline values: CDR1 PRHDT, CDR2 FYEKMQ (reference sequence). Here the CDR3 reads CASSVSRVRSGELFF. DNA of the CDR3: TGTGCCAGCAGCGTATCCAGGGTGCGGTCCGGGGAGCTGTTTTTT.

By frequency in the sample, this clone is medium-sized. The chain joins TRBV15 to TRBJ2-7, with D perhaps TRBD1 or TRBD2 (7 bases each). CDR1 is LNHNV, CDR2 YYDKDF, per germline (reference sequence). This CDR3 region has 15 residues. V was clipped by 1 base and J by 5 bases, with 15 bases between them. The CDR3 bases are TGTGCCACCAGCAGAGCCCAGGGGGGGATGAACGAGCAGTACTTC. This encodes CATSRAQGGMNEQYF.

This clone appeared many times. Distinct nucleotide sequences in the sample also encode this CDR3. The gene calls are TRBV27 and TRBJ1-2; perhaps TRBD1 as D (6 bases). Germline lookup yields CDR1 MNHEY and CDR2 SMNVEV (reference sequence). The V end was cut by 5 bases, the J end by 3 bases, with 10 bases between. This CDR3 has 13 residues. CDR3: CASSVTGDYGYTF. CDR3 nucleotide sequence: TGTGCCAGCAGTGTGACAGGAGACTATGGCTACACCTTC.

The rearrangement uses TRBV2 and TRBJ2-3, with D maybe TRBD1 (7 bases). From germline, CDR1 is SNHLY and CDR2 FYNNEI. The CDR3 consists of 16 residues. Trimming took 2 bases from V and 4 from J, leaving 16 bases between them. The CDR3 nucleotides read TGTGCCAGCAGTGAAAATCGGCAGGGGGGAGCAGATACGCAGTATTTT. Protein: CASSENRQGGADTQYF.

The chain uses TRBV12-3 or TRBV12-4 and TRBJ2-7, with a weak D call TRBD1 (5 bases). The CDR3 is made up of 14 amino acids. Trimming shortened V by 5 bases and J by 3 bases, and 14 bases separated the two germline ends. CDR3 sequence: CASSLGAGGYEQYF. The CDR3 DNA follows: TGTGCCAGCAGTCTAGGGGCAGGTGGCTACGAGCAGTACTTC.

This clone was seen only a few times. The V gene is TRBV30, the J gene TRBJ2-6, with D uncertain. Germline assignment: CDR1 GTSNPN and CDR2 SVGIG (reference sequence). The germline V and J ends were trimmed by 1 base and 2 bases, with 3 bases remaining between them. The CDR3 runs to 13 residues. The chain's CDR3 is CAWSGAGANVLTF. Written as DNA, the CDR3 is TGTGCCTGGAGTGGGGCTGGGGCCAACGTCCTGACTTTC.

This clone was observed at least ten times. V and J are TRBV9 and TRBJ1-3; D not certain. CDR1 and CDR2 from the germline V gene are SGDLS and YYNGEE. V was pared by 4 bases and J by 0 bases, with 17 bases between. This CDR3 spans 17 amino acids. CDR3 in DNA: TGTGCCAGCAGCCCCCTTGGTGGGGTCCGCTCTGGAAACACCATATATTTT. It translates to CASSPLGGVRSGNTIYF.

As to this clone: The junction does not match germline at one end; this may be a read error. CDR3 sequence (DNA): TGTGCCAGCAGCCACAACCTGGACAGAAAAAAAAGCACGGATACGCAGTATTTT. It is translated as CASSHNLDRKKSTDTQYF. This sequence joins TRBV5-6 and TRBJ2-3; possibly TRBD1 for D (6 bases). CDR1 SGHDT and CDR2 YYEEEE come from the germline V gene. The CDR3 runs 18 residues.

DNA for the CDR3: TGTGCCAGCAGTACCGGACAGGGAAGGGACGGCTACACCTTC. Protein sequence: CASSTGQGRDGYTF. This chain uses TRBV28 with TRBJ1-2, with 8 bases matching TRBD1. There are 14 residues in the CDR3. V shed 5 bases and J 8 bases; nucleotides not matched to a gene: 10. Germline V gene data show CDR1 as MDHEN and CDR2 as SYDVKM.

This chain connects TRBV19 to TRBJ2-2; 8 nucleotides match TRBD2. This CDR3 region has 15 residues. Trimming cost V 9 bases and J 0 bases; bases outside gene matches: 6. The germline gives CDR1 LNHDA, CDR2 SQIVND (reference sequence). CDR3 amino acids: CASRRGVANTGELFF. Written as DNA, the CDR3 is TGTGCCAGCAGGCGGGGGGTAGCGAACACCGGGGAGCTGTTTTTT.

This clone appeared many times. The chain's CDR3 is CASSLEAGAYTEAFF. The CDR3 DNA is TGCGCCAGCAGCTTGGAGGCGGGAGCGTACACTGAAGCTTTCTTT. The chain carries TRBV5-1 and TRBJ1-1; D not certain. In germline, CDR1 is SGHRS, CDR2 YFSETQ. This CDR3 is 15 amino acids long. V lost 0 bases and J 3 bases, leaving 12 bases between the germline ends.

This clone was recorded at least ten times. V and J are TRBV20-1 and TRBJ1-3, with unresolved D. V lost 2 bases and J lost 4, with 3 bases in between. The CDR3 is 11 residues long. The germline CDR1 and CDR2 sequences are DFQATT and SNEGSKA (reference sequence). The CDR3: CSARSGNTIYF. The DNA for the CDR3 is TGCAGTGCTAGATCAGGAAACACCATATATTTT.

This clone was observed a few times. V gene TRBV6-1 combines with J gene TRBJ2-7; 8 positions match TRBD2. CDR3 length: 15 amino acids. In germline, CDR1 is MNHNS, CDR2 SASEGT. J lost 2 bases, V lost 5 bases, and 8 bases had no gene match. The CDR3 DNA follows: TGTGCCAGCAGTCACGGACTAGCCGCCCCCTACGAGCAGTACTTC. This gives the protein CASSHGLAAPYEQYF.

For the CDR3, the DNA is TGCAGTGCTAGAGTGGATAGCGGGAGCTCCTACGAGCAGTACTTC. It codes for CSARVDSGSSYEQYF. The genes are TRBV20-1 and TRBJ2-7, with TRBD2 matching over 9 bases. Trimming took 1 base from V and 0 from J; bases not matched to a gene: 4. Germline CDR1 reads DFQATT; CDR2 reads SNEGSKA (reference sequence). CDR3 length: 15 residues.

The chain is built from TRBV3-1 and TRBJ1-5, with no clear D. The ends were cut back, 0 bases at V and 10 bases at J, with 10 bases in the middle. CDR3 length equals 13 residues. CDR1 is LGHDT, CDR2 YNNKEL, per germline (reference sequence). In nucleotides, the CDR3 is TGTGCCAGCAGCCAAGATAGGGTGGGACCCCAGCATTTT. Translation gives CASSQDRVGPQHF. Using reference TRBV3-1 and TRBJ1-5 for the parts outside the CDR3, the full variable domain is DTAVSQTPKYLVTQMGNDKSIKCEQNLGHDTMYWYKQDSKKFLKIMFSYNNKELIINETVPNRFSPKSPDKAHLNLHINSLELGDSAVYFCASSQDRVGPQHFGDGTRLSIL.

The chain has TRBV13 and TRBJ1-1; TRBD1 is a possible D gene (5 bases). The CDR3 has 14 amino acids. Germline V gene lookup returns CDR1 PRHDT and CDR2 FYEKMQ (reference sequence). Trimming stripped 5 bases from V and 0 bases from J, with 10 bases between. Here the CDR3 reads CASSAGPMNTEAFF. CDR3 nucleotide sequence: TGTGCCAGCAGCGCGGGACCGATGAACACTGAAGCTTTCTTT.

This clone is labeled as medium-sized. The CDR3 coding sequence is TGCGCCAGCAGCTTGGAGACGCCAACAGATACGCAGTATTTT. Translated: CASSLETPTDTQYF. The chain employs TRBV5-1 and TRBJ2-3, with D unclear. CDR3 length: 14 residues. Germline V gives CDR1 SGHRS, CDR2 YFSETQ. Trimming pared 0 bases from V and 3 bases from J, leaving 8 bases between.

The table lists this clone with a few counts. An end of the junction does not agree with germline; a read error may underlie this. The CDR3 loop reads CAGSFGMNTEAFF. Written as DNA, the CDR3 is TGTGCCGGCAGTTTTGGAATGAACACTGAAGCTTTCTTT. V and J are TRBV27 and TRBJ1-1; the D is unclear. The CDR3 has 13 residues. Per germline, CDR1 MNHEY and CDR2 SMNVEV (reference sequence).

In this sample, this clone turned up a few times. The junction differs from germline at one of its ends, possibly a read error. J is TRBJ1-2 and V is TRBV19; D is undetermined. The CDR3 has 9 amino acids. From germline, CDR1 is LNHDA and CDR2 SQIVND (reference sequence). The CDR3 here is CVSVSGYTF. In DNA form, the CDR3 reads TGTGTCAGTGTGTCTGGCTACACCTTC.

This clone was counted at least ten times. The J gene is TRBJ2-5, the V gene TRBV6-1, with D possibly TRBD2 on 5 matching bases. The germline gives CDR1 MNHNS, CDR2 SASEGT. This CDR3 region has 12 residues. Trimming shortened V by 7 bases and J by 7 bases, and 13 bases separated the two germline ends. As DNA, the CDR3 is TGTGCCAGCACCGGTGCCGCGGGGACCCAGTACTTC. Its translation: CASTGAAGTQYF.